This T cell receptor beta chain was recorded in a study of cytomegalovirus exposure and HLA in healthy donors. The wider study: Membership in the Caucasian-associated ancestry cluster was found for around four fifths of a few hundred genotyped donors.

Details on this clone: The antigen is not known.

Study conclusions and caveats: HLA allele associations emerged for about 16,000 TCR beta sequences in a later analysis, at 0.05 false discovery rate.

Primers included in the PCR were 60 Vbeta and 13 Jbeta primers. Only in-frame clones appear in the TCRdb table, and some are missing; sequencing was by immunoSEQ multiplex PCR. The table lists some 160,000 clones, approximately 80% of them singletons. V shed 8 bases and J shed 0 bases, with 14 bases lying between them. Germline values: CDR1 MNHNS, CDR2 SASEGT. This CDR3 spans 15 amino acids. Input material: PBMCs. The sequence came from a woman aged 40 to 50 in good health and CMV-seronegative. The rearrangement uses TRBV6-1 and TRBJ2-1, with D possibly TRBD1 on 6 matching bases. Here the CDR3 DNA reads TGTGCCAGCTCTACAGGGAGAAGCTCCTACAATGAGCAGTTCTTC. This codes for CASSTGRSSYNEQFF.